This T cell receptor beta chain was found in a study of cytomegalovirus exposure and HLA in healthy donors. General study results and limits: Most likely, a cluster of highly shared sequence variants arose as a sequencing artifact. Later analysis showed TCR association rates varying by HLA locus, highest for DRB1 and lowest for HLA-C.

13 Jbeta primers and 60 Vbeta primers were used for the PCR. Method: immunoSEQ multiplex PCR; TCRdb's copy keeps in-frame clones and lacks some. The table lists 95,000 to 150,000 clones, around 65% of them singletons. J lost 5 bases, V lost 5 bases, and 10 bases had no gene match. The germline gives CDR1 SNHLY, CDR2 FYNNEI. This CDR3 is built from 16 residues. A word on this clone: Its antigen is currently unknown.

The sequenced sample was PBMCs. The chain combines TRBV2 with TRBJ2-5, with 11 nucleotides matching TRBD2. This clonotype was obtained from a man aged 18 to 29 in good health and CMV-seronegative. CDR3 protein: CASSPRLAGIGETQYF. CDR3 DNA sequence: TGTGCCAGCAGTCCCCGACTAGCGGGAATCGGGGAGACCCAGTACTTC. The full variable domain, its missing parts supplied by reference TRBV2 and TRBJ2-5, is EPEVTQTPSHQVTQMGQEVILRCVPISNHLYFYWYRQILGQKVEFLVSFYNNEISEKSEIFDDQFSVERPDGSNFTLKIRSTKLEDSAMYFCASSPRLAGIGETQYFGPGTRLLVL.